This T cell receptor (beta chain) was observed in a study of blood T cell repertoires in COVID-19 (TCRdb year 2020). Describing the broader study: Collaborator samples came from the United States, Italy and Spain and covered acute and convalescent phases of COVID-19. Where available, HLA class I and class II types were taken from metadata supplied by the sample provider and were not determined by assay-based typing. The dataset comprised deeply sampled blood TCRbeta repertoires from subjects exposed to, actively infected with, or recovered from COVID-19. The material from the prospective study consisted of cDNA or gDNA derived from T cells, B-cell-depleted T cells, or PBMCs. Samples came from the ongoing ImmuneRACE study (first 160 participants) plus 1,254 subjects from 6 global collaborators. The repertoires were released in a freely available public database meant as a resource for research on the immune response to SARS-CoV-2. The sample metadata nearly always contained a de-identified subject ID, COVID-19 status, age in years and sex.

V is shortened by 4 bases, J by 4 bases, and the region joining them spans 19 bases. CDR1 and CDR2, per the germline V gene (reference sequence), are GTSNPN and SVGIG. Counted from cysteine to phenylalanine, this CDR3 has 15 amino acids. The CDR3 DNA has 45 bases and is translated from base 1. In the prospective study, participants were roughly 18 to 95 years old, resided in about two dozen geographic areas of the United States, and were enrolled through a virtual design. Cohort assignment in the prospective study relied on participant-reported clinical history from a screening survey and a study questionnaire. For ImmuneRACE Cohort 3, a participant was defined as recovered based on two consecutive negative NP/OP PCR tests, clearance by a healthcare professional, or resolution of symptoms. In the prospective study, mobile phlebotomists collected whole blood, serum and a nasopharyngeal or oropharyngeal swab from each participant. Participants in the prospective study had the option to provide additional blood draws and questionnaires over an approximately 2-month period. Before DNA extraction, blood samples from the prospective study were shipped at room temperature or frozen.

General findings and caveats noted by the study authors: How much clinical and demographic metadata was included differed by source and by participant, and the metadata was provided uncurated.

The immunoSEQ Assay, a bias-controlled multiplex PCR, was used to amplify TCRbeta CDR3 regions from genomic DNA. In the source study's methods: Within the assay, amplification of reference gene primers was used to estimate how many nucleated cells each sample contained. To quantify the absolute abundance of each unique TCRbeta CDR3 rearrangement, sequence reads were collapsed and filtered. For each sample, productive Simpson clonality was calculated as the square root of Simpson's diversity index across productive rearrangements. TCRdb limited this immuneACCESS table to in-frame rearrangements with V and J called. A share of clones is missing; checked studies link under half to unresolved V genes, and the rest is unexplained. The DNA was the basis for D and trimming; V, J and clone size are from that table. The sample yields approximately 290,000 clones; over 75% were counted once. Roughly 4% of the sample is taken by the ten largest.

In regard to this clone: The antigen it recognizes is unknown. Nothing much larger sits one base from this clone, and base qualities are not available.

The chain is made from TRBV30 and TRBJ1-1, and TRBD1 may be the D gene, going by 5 matching bases. The TCR sequence derives from a woman in her thirties who had recovered from COVID-19. The specimen sequenced was PBMCs or T cells enriched from blood (not recorded which). The CDR3 protein sequence reads: CAWKRSAIGATEAFF. The bases read TGTGCCTGGAAACGATCAGCAATTGGGGCCACTGAAGCTTTCTTT.